This T cell receptor beta chain was sequenced for a study of metastatic and nonmetastatic thyroid tumors. Study at large: From malignant and benign thyroid patients, repertoires in blood and in tumor or nodule tissue were compared.

Overall study findings and caveats: For both blood and tumor, malignant thyroid tumors reportedly showed significantly higher TCR beta diversity than benign nodules did.

Trimming cost V 3 bases and J 4 bases, with 7 bases left between them. Germline CDR1 and CDR2: DFQATT and SNEGSKA (reference sequence). The CDR3 covers 12 residues. Nobody among the patients had been given any treatment before thyroid surgery. With regard to this clone: Its antigen is not known.

Per the original data handling: The authors used CDR3 differences across clinicopathological groups to build a distant-metastasis classifier for papillary thyroid cancer. TCRdb redid the clone calls on the PCR reads using MiXCR. The V and J calls were not made by the authors but by TCRdb's processing. The sample includes roughly 71,000 clones, 18% of them seen just once. The sample comprised blood. V and J are TRBV20-1 and TRBJ1-5; D is unresolved. The origin of this receptor is a female donor with papillary thyroid cancer or a benign thyroid nodule (not recorded which). Some clones in this sample may be carry-over from other donors' samples. Here the CDR3 DNA reads TGCAGTGCTAGCAGGACTAATCAGCCCCAGCATTTT. Translating it yields CSASRTNQPQHF.